This T cell receptor (beta chain) was found in a study of HIV-infected patients and healthy controls. Alpha and beta constant-region primers primed reverse transcription of about 0.5 ug RNA. Each of the alpha and beta chains got its own library through chain-specific third strand synthesis with indices. The library had 12-nucleotide molecular identifiers formed by two random hexamers joined together. From the 5' RACE reads, TCRdb called clonotypes with MiXCR, one entry per CDR3 protein. The sample has about 11,000 distinct CDR3 sequences, less than 6.5% seen once. No cell fractionation was done, so the repertoire covers all unsorted peripheral blood T cells. General study results and limits: Significantly higher mean Gini indices appeared in HIV-infected repertoires, possibly reflecting oligoclonality.

CDR1 MNHEY and CDR2 SVGAGI come from the germline V gene. The CDR3 is 15 amino acids. V lost 0 bases, J lost 5 bases, and 8 bases lay in between. By proportion, this clonotype is medium-sized. Antigen unknown. The TCR comes from an adult in good health. Sequencing input: blood. The chain couples TRBV6-5 to TRBJ1-6; D is unclear. Here the CDR3 DNA reads TGTGCCAGCAGTTACTCCGGGAGCCATAATTCACCCCTCCACTTT. Its protein product is CASSYSGSHNSPLHF.